This T cell receptor beta chain is from a study of shared clonotypes between healthy human individuals. Positive CCR7 selection of CD45RO-negative cells yielded the naive CD8 cells, and terminally differentiated effector memory CD45RA+ cells were excluded. Those who donated were healthy HIV-negative adults, with no recent acute infections or vaccinations reported. Notes on the study in general: The study found lower generation probabilities in non-shared clonotypes than in those shared by all four donors. Estimated clonotype richness was generally higher in naive than memory subsets.

The test was conducted at deep level. Generated by immunoSEQ multiplex PCR, the TCRdb table keeps only in-frame clones and is missing some. Here the sample spans about 2.1 million clones, roughly 93% being singletons. On this clone itself: Antigen: not known.

The sequenced sample consisted of naive CD8+ T cells from PBMCs. The clonotype comes from a man aged 18 to 30 in good health. Some clones in this sample may be carry-over from other donors' samples.

The CDR3 here is CASSPHAPGTGELFF. CDR3 DNA: TGCGCCAGCAGCCCGCACGCCCCCGGGACCGGGGAGCTGTTTTTT. V is TRBV4-1 and J is TRBJ2-2; D is unresolved. With 4 bases removed from V and 5 bases from J, the gap between germline ends came to 14 bases. CDR3 length equals 15 residues. Germline-derived CDR1 and CDR2 are MGHRA and YSYEKL.